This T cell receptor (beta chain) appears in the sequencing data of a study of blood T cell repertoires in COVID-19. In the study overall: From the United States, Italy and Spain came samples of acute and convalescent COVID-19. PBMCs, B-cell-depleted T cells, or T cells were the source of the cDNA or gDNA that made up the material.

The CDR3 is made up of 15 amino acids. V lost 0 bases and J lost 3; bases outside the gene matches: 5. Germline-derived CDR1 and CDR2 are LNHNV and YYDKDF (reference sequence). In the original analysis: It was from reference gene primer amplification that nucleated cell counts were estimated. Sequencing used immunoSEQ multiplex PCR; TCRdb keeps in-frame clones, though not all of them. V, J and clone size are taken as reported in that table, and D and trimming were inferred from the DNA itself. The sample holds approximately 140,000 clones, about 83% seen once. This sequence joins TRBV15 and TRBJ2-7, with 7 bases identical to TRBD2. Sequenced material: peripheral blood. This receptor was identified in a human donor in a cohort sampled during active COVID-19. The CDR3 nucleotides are TGTGCCACCAGCAGAGATACTGGGGGGGTCTACGAGCAGTACTTC. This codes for CATSRDTGGVYEQYF.